The sequence of this TCR beta chain was determined in a study of T cell repertoires in cytomegalovirus infection. Study summary: As its CMV epitopes, the study selected recently identified HLA-C-restricted and well-studied HLA-B-restricted targets.

One entry per CDR3 protein, called by TCRdb with MiXCR from the reads. Of hundreds of thousands of distinct CDR3 sequences in the sample, 33% were seen once. Remarks on this clonotype: What it recognizes is unknown.

V lost 7 bases to trimming and J lost 2 bases, with 16 bases between them. CDR1 and CDR2 from the germline V gene are MNHEY and SVGEGT. There are 15 residues in the CDR3. This chain links TRBV6-2 or TRBV6-3 with TRBJ2-3; a possible D gene is TRBD2 (5 bases). The receptor was derived from a human donor in good health (CMV status not recorded). Some clones in this sample may be carry-over from other donors' samples. The sequenced sample was cultured PBMCs, obtained from culture after CMV antigen stimulation. CDR3 residues: CASTPTGRYTDTQYF. DNA of the CDR3: TGTGCCAGCACCCCAACGGGAAGGTACACAGATACGCAGTATTTT.